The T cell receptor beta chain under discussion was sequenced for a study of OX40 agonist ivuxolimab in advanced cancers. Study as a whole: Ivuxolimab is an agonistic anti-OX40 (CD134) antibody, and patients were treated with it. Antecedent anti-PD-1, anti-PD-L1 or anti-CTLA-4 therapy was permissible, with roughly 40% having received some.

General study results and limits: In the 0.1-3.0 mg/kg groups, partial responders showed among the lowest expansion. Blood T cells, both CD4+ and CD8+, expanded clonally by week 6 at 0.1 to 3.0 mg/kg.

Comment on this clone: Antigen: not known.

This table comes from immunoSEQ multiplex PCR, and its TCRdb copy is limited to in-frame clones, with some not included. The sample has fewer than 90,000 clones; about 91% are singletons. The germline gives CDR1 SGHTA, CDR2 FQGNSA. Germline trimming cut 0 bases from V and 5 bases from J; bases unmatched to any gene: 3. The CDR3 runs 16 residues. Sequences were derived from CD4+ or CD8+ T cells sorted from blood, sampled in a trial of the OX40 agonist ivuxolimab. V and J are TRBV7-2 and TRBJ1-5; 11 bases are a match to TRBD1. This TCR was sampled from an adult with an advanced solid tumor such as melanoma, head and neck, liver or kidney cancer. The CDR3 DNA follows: TGTGCCAGCAGCTTAGCGGACAGGGGGCAAGATCAGCCCCAGCATTTT. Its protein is CASSLADRGQDQPQHF. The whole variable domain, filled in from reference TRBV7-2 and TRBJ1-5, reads GAGVSQSPSNKVTEKGKDVELRCDPISGHTALYWYRQSLGQGLEFLIYFQGNSAPDKSGLPSDRFSAERTGGSVSTLTIQRTQQEDSAVYLCASSLADRGQDQPQHFGDGTRLSIL.